This is a list of T cell receptor beta chains from one sample in a study of regulatory T cells in long-lasting Graves disease. TCRdb reanalysed the multiplex PCR reads using MiXCR and keeps one entry per CDR3 protein. The data contain hundreds of thousands of distinct CDR3 sequences, 15% of them singletons. In addition, the sample was reused for a study of T cells in Graves' hyperthyroidism and ophthalmopathy.

Sequences were derived from peripheral blood mononuclear cells (PBMCs), sampled at new diagnosis, from a patient treated with antithyroid drugs. The receptors originated from a woman aged 40 to 50 with Graves disease. The CDR3 runs from the conserved cysteine through the conserved F or W. The D gene is left open where the match is weak. Some rows have no size entry. The others give once, few or many, or a class for an expanded clone.

v_call: TRBV30; j_call: TRBJ2-3; d_call: TRBD2; clone_size: few; cdr3_aa: CAWSVRRGLAQYF
v_call: TRBV3-1; j_call: TRBJ2-1; d_call: TRBD2; clone_size: many; cdr3_aa: CASRAPGTSGNEQFF
v_call: TRBV6-1; j_call: TRBJ2-2; d_call: -; clone_size: few; cdr3_aa: CASSGWGFNTGELFF
v_call: TRBV20-1; j_call: TRBJ1-1; d_call: -; clone_size: few; cdr3_aa: CSARVGGGRALNTEAFF
v_call: TRBV29-1; j_call: TRBJ1-4; d_call: TRBD1; clone_size: -; cdr3_aa: CSAVGTGAISYEKLFF
v_call: TRBV20-1; j_call: TRBJ2-7; d_call: TRBD2; clone_size: many; cdr3_aa: CSASPPSGGLYEQYF
v_call: TRBV18; j_call: TRBJ1-1; d_call: -; clone_size: many; cdr3_aa: CASSPQGMNTEAFF
v_call: TRBV12-3/TRBV12-4; j_call: TRBJ2-5; d_call: TRBD2; clone_size: many; cdr3_aa: CASSGTSLETQYF
v_call: TRBV28; j_call: TRBJ2-3; d_call: -; clone_size: -; cdr3_aa: CASKWGDSTDTQYF
v_call: TRBV27; j_call: TRBJ1-1; d_call: -; clone_size: many; cdr3_aa: CASSLSSGAGEAFF
v_call: TRBV7-2; j_call: TRBJ1-1; d_call: -; clone_size: -; cdr3_aa: CASATIRLNTEAFF
v_call: TRBV5-1; j_call: -; d_call: -; clone_size: -; cdr3_aa: CASSWDANYEQYF
v_call: TRBV11-2; j_call: TRBJ2-1; d_call: -; clone_size: many; cdr3_aa: CASSFDGVEQFF
v_call: TRBV5-1; j_call: TRBJ1-1; d_call: -; clone_size: -; cdr3_aa: CASSLGAGPNTEAFF
v_call: TRBV11-3; j_call: TRBJ2-5; d_call: TRBD2; clone_size: many; cdr3_aa: CASSAPSGSGEETQYF
v_call: TRBV19; j_call: TRBJ1-1; d_call: TRBD1; clone_size: few; cdr3_aa: CASRDRGGTEAFF
v_call: TRBV3-1; j_call: TRBJ1-1; d_call: -; clone_size: -; cdr3_aa: CASSQAGSGTEAFF
v_call: TRBV2; j_call: TRBJ2-7; d_call: -; clone_size: many; cdr3_aa: CASSEASESLAEQYF
v_call: TRBV5-1; j_call: TRBJ2-5; d_call: TRBD1; clone_size: many; cdr3_aa: CASNRDSVQETQYF
v_call: TRBV29-1; j_call: TRBJ2-5; d_call: TRBD2; clone_size: many; cdr3_aa: CSVFGLAGGPQYF
v_call: TRBV5-1; j_call: TRBJ2-5; d_call: TRBD2; clone_size: many; cdr3_aa: CASSLELAGETQYF
v_call: TRBV18; j_call: TRBJ2-1; d_call: TRBD1; clone_size: -; cdr3_aa: CASSGQGTTVNEQFF
v_call: TRBV5-5; j_call: TRBJ1-5; d_call: -; clone_size: -; cdr3_aa: CASSLVQNNQPQHF
v_call: TRBV7-8; j_call: TRBJ1-3; d_call: -; clone_size: many; cdr3_aa: CASTLSGAGNTIYF
v_call: TRBV12-3/TRBV12-4; j_call: TRBJ1-1; d_call: TRBD1; clone_size: many; cdr3_aa: CASSLRGGYTEAFF
v_call: TRBV28; j_call: TRBJ2-2; d_call: TRBD1; clone_size: many; cdr3_aa: CASSPYRRDRGTGELFF
v_call: TRBV20-1; j_call: TRBJ2-3; d_call: TRBD2; clone_size: -; cdr3_aa: CSAQAYGGDTQYF